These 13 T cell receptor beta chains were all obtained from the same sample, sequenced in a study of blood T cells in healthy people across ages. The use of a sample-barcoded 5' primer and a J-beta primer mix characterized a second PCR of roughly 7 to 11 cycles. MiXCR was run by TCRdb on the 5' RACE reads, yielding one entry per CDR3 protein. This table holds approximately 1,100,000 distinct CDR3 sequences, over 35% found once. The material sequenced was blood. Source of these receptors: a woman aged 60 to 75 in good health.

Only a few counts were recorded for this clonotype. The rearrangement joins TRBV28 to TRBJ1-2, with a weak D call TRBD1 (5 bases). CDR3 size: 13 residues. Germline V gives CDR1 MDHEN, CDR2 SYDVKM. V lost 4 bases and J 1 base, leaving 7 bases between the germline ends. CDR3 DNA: TGTGCCAGCAGTTCGGGGGTTAACTATGGCTACACCTTC. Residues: CASSSGVNYGYTF.

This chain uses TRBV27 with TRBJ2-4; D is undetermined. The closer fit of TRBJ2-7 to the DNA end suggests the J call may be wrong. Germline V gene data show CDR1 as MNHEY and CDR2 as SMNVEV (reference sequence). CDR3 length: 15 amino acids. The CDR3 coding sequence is TGTGCCAGCCACCCTACTGGATACCCCTACTCCGAGCAGTACTTC. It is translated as CASHPTGYPYSEQYF.

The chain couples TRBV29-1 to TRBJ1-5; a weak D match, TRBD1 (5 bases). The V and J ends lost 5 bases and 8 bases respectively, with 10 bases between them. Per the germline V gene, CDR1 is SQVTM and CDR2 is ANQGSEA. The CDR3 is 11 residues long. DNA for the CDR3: TGCAGCGTTCAGGGACCTGAGCCCCAGCATTTT. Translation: CSVQGPEPQHF.

CDR3 amino acids: CASSFWTSGSVGEQYF. CDR3 DNA: TGTGCCAGCAGCTTCTGGACTAGCGGGAGCGTAGGCGAGCAGTACTTC. The V and J genes are TRBV3-1 and TRBJ2-7, with 13 bases matching TRBD2. Germline CDR1 reads LGHDT; CDR2 reads YNNKEL (reference sequence). Trimming took 5 bases from V and 6 from J; bases not matched to a gene: 10. This CDR3 has 16 residues.

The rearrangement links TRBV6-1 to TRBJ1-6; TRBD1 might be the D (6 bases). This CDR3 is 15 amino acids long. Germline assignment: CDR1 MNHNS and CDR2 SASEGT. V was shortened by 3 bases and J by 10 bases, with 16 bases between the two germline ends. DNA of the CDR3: TGTGCCAGCAGTGATATCGGACAAGGGGGATCACCCCTCCACTTT. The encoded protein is CASSDIGQGGSPLHF.

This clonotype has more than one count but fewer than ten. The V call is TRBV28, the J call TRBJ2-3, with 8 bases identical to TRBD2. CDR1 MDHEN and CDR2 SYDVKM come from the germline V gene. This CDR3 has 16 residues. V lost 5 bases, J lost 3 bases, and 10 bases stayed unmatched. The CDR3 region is CASSHMSGSRTDTQYF. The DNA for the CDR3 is TGTGCCAGCAGTCACATGAGCGGGAGTAGGACAGATACGCAGTATTTT. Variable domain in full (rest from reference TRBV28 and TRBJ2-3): DVKVTQSSRYLVKRTGEKVFLECVQDMDHENMFWYRQDPGLGLRLIYFSYDVKMKEKGDIPEGYSVSREKKERFSLILESASTNQTSMYLCASSHMSGSRTDTQYFGPGTRLTVL.

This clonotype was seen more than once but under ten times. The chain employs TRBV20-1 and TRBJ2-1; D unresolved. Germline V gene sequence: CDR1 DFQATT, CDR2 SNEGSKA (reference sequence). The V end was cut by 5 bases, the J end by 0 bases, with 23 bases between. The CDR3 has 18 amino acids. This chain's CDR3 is CSAGRQRFGRSSYNEQFF. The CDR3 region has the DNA TGCAGTGCTGGACGTCAACGGTTCGGGCGTAGCTCCTACAATGAGCAGTTCTTC.

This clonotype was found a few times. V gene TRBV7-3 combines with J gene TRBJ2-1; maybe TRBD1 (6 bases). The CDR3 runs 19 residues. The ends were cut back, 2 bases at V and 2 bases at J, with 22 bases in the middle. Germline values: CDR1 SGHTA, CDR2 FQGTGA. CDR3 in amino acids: CASSLLPVLQGTTYNEQFF. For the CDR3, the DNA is TGTGCCAGCAGCTTACTCCCGGTCCTTCAGGGGACGACCTACAATGAGCAGTTCTTC.

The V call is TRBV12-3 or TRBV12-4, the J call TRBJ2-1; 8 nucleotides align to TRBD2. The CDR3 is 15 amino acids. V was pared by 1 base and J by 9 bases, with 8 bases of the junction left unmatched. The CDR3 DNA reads TGTGCCAGCAGTTTAGACGCGGGAGGTCCCGGTGAGCAGTTCTTC. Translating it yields CASSLDAGGPGEQFF.

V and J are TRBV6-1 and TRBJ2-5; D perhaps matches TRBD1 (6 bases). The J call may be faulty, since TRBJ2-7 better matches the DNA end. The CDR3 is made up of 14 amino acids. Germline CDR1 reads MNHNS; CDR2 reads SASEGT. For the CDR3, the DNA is TGTGCCAGCAGGGGGGCCGGGGCGTACTACGAGCAGTACTTC. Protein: CASRGAGAYYEQYF.

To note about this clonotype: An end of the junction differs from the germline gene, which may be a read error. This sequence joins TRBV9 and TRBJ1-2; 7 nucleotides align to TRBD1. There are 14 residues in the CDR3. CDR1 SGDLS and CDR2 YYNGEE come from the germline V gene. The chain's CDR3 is CGSSSRDREDGYTF. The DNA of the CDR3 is TGTGGCAGCAGCTCCAGAGACAGGGAGGATGGCTACACCTTC. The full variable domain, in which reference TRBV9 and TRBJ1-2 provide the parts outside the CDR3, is DSGVTQTPKHLITATGQRVTLRCSPRSGDLSVYWYQQSLDQGLQFLIQYYNGEERAKGNILERFSAQQFPDLHSELNLSSLELGDSALYFCGSSSRDREDGYTFGSGTRLTVV.

CDR3 loop: CASNSGTGEYNEQFF. The CDR3 nucleotides are TGTGCCAGCAACTCCGGGACAGGCGAATACAATGAGCAGTTCTTC. V and J are TRBV6-1 and TRBJ2-1; 8 nucleotides agree with TRBD1. In germline, CDR1 is MNHNS, CDR2 SASEGT. V dropped 7 bases and J dropped 4; count of bases not matched to a gene: 9. The CDR3 sequence is 15 residues long.

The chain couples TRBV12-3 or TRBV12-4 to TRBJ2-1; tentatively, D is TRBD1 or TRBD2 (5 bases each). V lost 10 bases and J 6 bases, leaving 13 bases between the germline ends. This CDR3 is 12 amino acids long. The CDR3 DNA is TGTGCCAACCTCCGGGGCCCCAATGAGCAGTTCTTC. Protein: CANLRGPNEQFF.